This TCR beta chain appears in the sequencing data of a study of PD-1 blockade in mismatch repair-deficient tumors. Study-wide background: All were previously treated, progressing patients with eleven to twelve mismatch repair-deficient cancer types.

This clone was seen a single time. Its antigen is currently unknown. Every patient had mismatch repair deficiency by PCR or immunohistochemistry. The TCR-sequenced patients were three responders to pembrolizumab. Study results and limitations: After pembrolizumab, tumor-resident clones rose rapidly, then generally contracted before radiologic responses.

The data were produced by immunoSEQ multiplex PCR, yet TCRdb's version contains in-frame clones alone and is incomplete. The table includes 95,000 to 150,000 clones, 70% to 90% detected once. From germline, CDR1 is LGHNA and CDR2 YSLEER. Trimming stripped 1 base from V and 7 bases from J, with 16 bases between. There are 16 residues in the CDR3. Here the sequenced sample was peripheral blood, taken 44 weeks after starting pembrolizumab. The TCR comes from an adult with mismatch repair-deficient cancer. The V and J genes are TRBV4-3 and TRBJ1-4, with D possibly TRBD1 on 6 matching bases. The CDR3 is CASSQVGGKGIEKLFF. CDR3 in DNA: TGCGCCAGCAGCCAAGTGGGGGGCAAGGGGATTGAAAAACTGTTTTTT.